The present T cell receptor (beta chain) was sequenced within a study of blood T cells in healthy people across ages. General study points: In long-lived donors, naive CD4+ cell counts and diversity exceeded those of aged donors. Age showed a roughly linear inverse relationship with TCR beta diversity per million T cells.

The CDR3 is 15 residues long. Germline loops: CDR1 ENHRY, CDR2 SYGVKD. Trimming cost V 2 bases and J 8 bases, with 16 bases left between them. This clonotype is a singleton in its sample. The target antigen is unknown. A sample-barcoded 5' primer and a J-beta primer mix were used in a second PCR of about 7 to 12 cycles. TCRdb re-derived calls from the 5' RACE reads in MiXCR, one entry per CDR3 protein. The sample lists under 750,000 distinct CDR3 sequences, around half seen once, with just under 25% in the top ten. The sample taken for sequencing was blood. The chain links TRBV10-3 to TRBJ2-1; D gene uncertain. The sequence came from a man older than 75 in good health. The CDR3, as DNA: TGTGCCATCAGTGAGCGCCAGGCTAGTAAGGATGAGCAGTTCTTC. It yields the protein CAISERQASKDEQFF.